The 4 T cell receptor beta chains below come from one sample, sequenced in a study of T-cell memory formation after mild COVID-19. TCRdb recomputed calls from the 5' RACE reads with MiXCR, one row per CDR3 protein. The data contain 190,000 or so distinct CDR3 sequences, roughly 10% of them seen just once; the ten biggest clones take up roughly 3%. The specimen sequenced was PBMCs or a T cell subset sorted from them (not recorded which). Receptor source: a man younger than 35 who had mild COVID-19 (a few samples of this study predate the infection). Cell type and time point are not known.

Only a few counts were recorded for this clonotype. V usage is TRBV7-2 and J usage is TRBJ2-7, with 14 positions matching TRBD2. Losses at the gene ends were 5 bases for V and 4 bases for J; bases not matched to a gene: 4. Per the germline V gene, CDR1 is SGHTA and CDR2 is FQGNSA. The length of the CDR3 is 15 residues. The CDR3 sequence: CASSRTSGGLYEQYV. The CDR3 DNA is TGTGCCAGCAGCCGGACTAGCGGGGGGCTATACGAGCAGTACGTC.

This clonotype has only a few counts. This chain connects TRBV7-9 to TRBJ1-2; D gene ambiguous. V lost 4 bases and J lost 8, with 14 bases in between. The CDR3 is 13 amino acids. Germline CDR1 and CDR2: SEHNR and FQNEAQ (reference sequence). CDR3 coding DNA: TGTGCCAGCAGCTCACTTTCCCTTGGGGGCTACACCTTC. This gives the protein CASSSLSLGGYTF.

The V and J genes are TRBV6-5 and TRBJ1-5; D ambiguous. CDR1 is MNHEY and CDR2 is SVGAGI in the germline V gene. CDR3 size: 13 residues. V dropped 0 bases and J dropped 9 bases, with 9 bases sitting between them. The CDR3 sequence: CASSYSRWGPQHF. The CDR3 nucleotides are TGTGCCAGCAGTTACTCCCGTTGGGGGCCCCAGCATTTT.

In its sample, this clonotype was seen a few times. The chain has TRBV4-1 and TRBJ2-6, with D perhaps TRBD1 (6 bases). With 1 base removed from V and 3 bases from J, the gap between germline ends came to 19 bases. The CDR3 has 19 residues. Germline V gene data show CDR1 as MGHRA and CDR2 as YSYEKL. This CDR3 is CASSQGIRGSLRGANVLTF. CDR3 sequence (DNA): TGCGCCAGCAGCCAAGGGATAAGGGGGTCTTTGCGTGGGGCCAACGTCCTGACTTTC.